One and the same sample provided the 7 T cell receptor beta chains below, sequenced in a study of cytomegalovirus exposure and HLA in healthy donors. Vbeta (60) and Jbeta (13) primers were used in the PCR. Sequencing used immunoSEQ multiplex PCR; TCRdb keeps in-frame clones, though not all of them. The sample holds 210,000 or so clones; 80% to 90% are singletons and the top ten take 1% to 1.5%. The sequenced sample was PBMCs. These receptors were collected from a man younger than 40 in good health and CMV-seronegative.

This clone was counted a single time. The chain joins TRBV19 to TRBJ1-4; 8 nucleotides align to TRBD1. V shed 5 bases and J 8 bases; nucleotides not matched to a gene: 4. The CDR3 has 13 residues. Germline V gene data show CDR1 as LNHDA and CDR2 as SQIVND (reference sequence). CDR3 residues: CASSWTGNEKLFF. The DNA for the CDR3 is TGTGCCAGTAGTTGGACAGGGAACGAAAAACTGTTTTTT.

This sequence joins TRBV10-1 and TRBJ2-7, with 7 nucleotides matching TRBD1. The CDR3 consists of 15 residues. The germline gives CDR1 WNHNN, CDR2 SYGVQD (reference sequence). With V trimmed by 3 bases and J by 2 bases, 7 bases remained unmatched. The CDR3 DNA reads TGCGCCAGCAGTGACAGGGGGACGAGCGCCTACGAGCAGTACTTC. Translated, it gives CASSDRGTSAYEQYF.

Concerning this clone: The CDR3 end shows no conserved phenylalanine or tryptophan, and so a read error is likely. J is TRBJ1-2 and V is TRBV9; D might be TRBD1 (5 bases). Germline V gives CDR1 SGDLS, CDR2 YYNGEE. V lost 5 bases, J lost 2 bases, and 16 bases lay in between. This CDR3 comprises 15 residues. The CDR3 region is CASRGGEERNYGYTS. The CDR3 DNA reads as TGTGCCAGCAGGGGAGGGGAGGAGAGAAACTATGGCTACACCTCC.

V and J are TRBV6-6 and TRBJ2-2; 7 bases are a match to TRBD2. Germline loops: CDR1 MNHNY, CDR2 SVGAGI (reference sequence). The V segment lost 6 bases and the J segment 5 bases; nucleotides outside the gene matches: 9. This CDR3 has 15 amino acids. The DNA of the CDR3 is TGTGCCAGCAGCCATTTGGGGGGGAAAACCGGGGAGCTGTTTTTT. Translation: CASSHLGGKTGELFF.

This chain links TRBV27 with TRBJ2-7; 15 nucleotides agree with TRBD2. This CDR3 is 16 amino acids long. Trimming cost V 5 bases and J 4 bases; bases outside gene matches: 6. Germline V gene sequence: CDR1 MNHEY, CDR2 SMNVEV (reference sequence). CDR3 DNA: TGTGCCAGCAGTACGAGGACTAGCGGGAGGGTATACGAGCAGTACTTC. It is translated as CASSTRTSGRVYEQYF.

This chain connects TRBV12-2 to TRBJ1-4; the table's D call TRBD1 went unverified against the DNA. TRBV12-2 is shown as a pseudogene. The CDR3 extends over 11 amino acids. The CDR3: CASRSGGKLFF. The CDR3 DNA is TGTGCAAGTCGCTCAGGGGGGAAACTGTTTTTT.

Points on this clone: The junction shows a germline mismatch at one end, possibly a read error. This chain connects TRBV4-1 to TRBJ2-3; D might be TRBD2 (7 bases). This CDR3 is built from 15 residues. Germline CDR1 MGHRA, CDR2 YSYEKL. CDR3 sequence reads: CASRQVGGPGDTQYF. Here the CDR3 DNA reads TGCGCCAGCAGACAAGTGGGGGGGCCTGGGGATACGCAGTATTTT.